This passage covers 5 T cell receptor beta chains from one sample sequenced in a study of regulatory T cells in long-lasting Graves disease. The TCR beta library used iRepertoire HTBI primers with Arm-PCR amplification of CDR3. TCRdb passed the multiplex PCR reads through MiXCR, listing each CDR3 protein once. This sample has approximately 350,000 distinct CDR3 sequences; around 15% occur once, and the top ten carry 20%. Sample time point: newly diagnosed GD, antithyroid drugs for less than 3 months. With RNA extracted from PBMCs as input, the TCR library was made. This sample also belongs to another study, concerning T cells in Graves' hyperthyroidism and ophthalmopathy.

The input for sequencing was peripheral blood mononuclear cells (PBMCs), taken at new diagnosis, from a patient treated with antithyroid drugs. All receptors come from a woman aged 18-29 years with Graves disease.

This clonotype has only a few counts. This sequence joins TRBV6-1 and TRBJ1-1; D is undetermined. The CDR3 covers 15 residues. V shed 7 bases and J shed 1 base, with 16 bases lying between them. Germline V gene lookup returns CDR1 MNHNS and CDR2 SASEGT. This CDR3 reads CASTRRTIGNTEAFF. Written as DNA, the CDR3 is TGTGCCAGCACCCGAAGGACCATTGGGAACACTGAAGCTTTCTTT.

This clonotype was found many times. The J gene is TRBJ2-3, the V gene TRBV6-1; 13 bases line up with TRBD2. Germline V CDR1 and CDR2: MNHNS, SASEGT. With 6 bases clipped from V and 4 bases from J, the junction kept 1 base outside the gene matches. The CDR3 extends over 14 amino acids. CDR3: CASSTSGGADTQYF. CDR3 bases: TGTGCCAGCAGCACTAGCGGGGGGGCAGATACGCAGTATTTT.

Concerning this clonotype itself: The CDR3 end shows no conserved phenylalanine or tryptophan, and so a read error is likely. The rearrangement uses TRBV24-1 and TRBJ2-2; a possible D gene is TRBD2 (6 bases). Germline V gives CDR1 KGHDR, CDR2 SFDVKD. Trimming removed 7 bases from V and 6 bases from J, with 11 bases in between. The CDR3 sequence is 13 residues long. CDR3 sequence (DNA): TGTGCCACCAGCCGGGACTCCGCCGGGGAGCTGTTTTCT. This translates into CATSRDSAGELFS.

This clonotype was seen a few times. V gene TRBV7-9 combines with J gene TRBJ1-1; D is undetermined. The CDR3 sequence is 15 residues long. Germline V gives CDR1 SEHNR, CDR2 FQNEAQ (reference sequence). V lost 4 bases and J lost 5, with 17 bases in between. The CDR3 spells CASSSPGHPGTEAFF. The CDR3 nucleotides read TGTGCCAGCAGCTCTCCGGGTCATCCGGGGACTGAAGCTTTCTTT.

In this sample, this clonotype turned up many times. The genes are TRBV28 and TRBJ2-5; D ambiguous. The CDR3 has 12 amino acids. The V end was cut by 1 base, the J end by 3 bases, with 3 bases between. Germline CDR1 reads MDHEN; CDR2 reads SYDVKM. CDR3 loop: CASSLYKETQYF. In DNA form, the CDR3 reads TGTGCCAGCAGTTTATACAAAGAGACCCAGTACTTC.